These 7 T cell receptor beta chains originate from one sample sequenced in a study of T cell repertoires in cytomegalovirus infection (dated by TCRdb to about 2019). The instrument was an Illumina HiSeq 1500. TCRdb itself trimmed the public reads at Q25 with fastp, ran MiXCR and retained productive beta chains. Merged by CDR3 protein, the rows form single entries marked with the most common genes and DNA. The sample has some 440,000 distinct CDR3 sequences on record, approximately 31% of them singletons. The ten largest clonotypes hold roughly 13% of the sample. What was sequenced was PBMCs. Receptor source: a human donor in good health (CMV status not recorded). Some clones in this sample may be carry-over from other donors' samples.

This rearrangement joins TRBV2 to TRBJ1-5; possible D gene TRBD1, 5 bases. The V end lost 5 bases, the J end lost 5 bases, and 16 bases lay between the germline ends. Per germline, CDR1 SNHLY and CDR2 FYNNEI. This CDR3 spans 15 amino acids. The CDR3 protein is CASSFRQYLDQPQHF. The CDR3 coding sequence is TGTGCCAGCAGTTTTAGACAGTATCTTGATCAGCCCCAGCATTTT.

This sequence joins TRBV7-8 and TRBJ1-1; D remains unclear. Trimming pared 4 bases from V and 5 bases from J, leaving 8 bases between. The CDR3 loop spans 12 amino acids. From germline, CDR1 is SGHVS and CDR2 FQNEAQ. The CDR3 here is CASSSRHTEAFF. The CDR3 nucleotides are TGTGCCAGCAGCTCAAGACATACTGAAGCTTTCTTT.

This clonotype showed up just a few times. The CDR3: CASSIGQGTYSGANVLTF. CDR3 DNA sequence: TGTGCCAGTAGTATTGGCCAGGGAACATACTCTGGGGCCAACGTCCTGACTTTC. The chain carries TRBV19 and TRBJ2-6; D perhaps matches TRBD1 (5 bases). V lost 3 bases and J 0 bases, leaving 15 bases between the germline ends. CDR1 is LNHDA and CDR2 is SQIVND in the germline V gene (reference sequence). The CDR3 sequence is 18 residues long.

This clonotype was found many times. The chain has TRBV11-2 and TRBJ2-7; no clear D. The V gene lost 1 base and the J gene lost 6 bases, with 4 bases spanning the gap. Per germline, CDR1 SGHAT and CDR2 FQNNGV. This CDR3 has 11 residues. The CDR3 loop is CASSLGSEQYF. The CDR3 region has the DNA TGTGCCAGCAGCTTAGGATCCGAGCAGTACTTC.

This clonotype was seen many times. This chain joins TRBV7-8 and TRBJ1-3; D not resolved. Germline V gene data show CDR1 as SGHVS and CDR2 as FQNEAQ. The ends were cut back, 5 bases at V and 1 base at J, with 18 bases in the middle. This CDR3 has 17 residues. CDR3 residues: CASSPAQAPTSGNTIYF. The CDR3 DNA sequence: TGTGCCAGCAGCCCAGCCCAGGCCCCTACGTCTGGAAACACCATATATTTT.

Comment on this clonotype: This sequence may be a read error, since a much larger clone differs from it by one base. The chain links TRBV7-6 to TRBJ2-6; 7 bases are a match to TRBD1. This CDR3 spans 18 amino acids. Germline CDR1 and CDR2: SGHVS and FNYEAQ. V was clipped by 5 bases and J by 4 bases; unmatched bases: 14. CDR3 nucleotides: TGTGCCAGCAGCGAGCGGAGAGGGGGCGGTTCCGGGGCCAACGTCCTGACTTTC. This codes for CASSERRGGGSGANVLTF.

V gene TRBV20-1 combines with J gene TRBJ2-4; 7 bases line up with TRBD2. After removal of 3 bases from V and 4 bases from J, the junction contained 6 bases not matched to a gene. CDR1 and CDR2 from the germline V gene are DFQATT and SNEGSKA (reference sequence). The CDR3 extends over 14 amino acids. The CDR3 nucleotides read TGCAGTGCTAGGGAGACTAGCCCAAAAAACATTCAGTACTTC. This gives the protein CSARETSPKNIQYF.